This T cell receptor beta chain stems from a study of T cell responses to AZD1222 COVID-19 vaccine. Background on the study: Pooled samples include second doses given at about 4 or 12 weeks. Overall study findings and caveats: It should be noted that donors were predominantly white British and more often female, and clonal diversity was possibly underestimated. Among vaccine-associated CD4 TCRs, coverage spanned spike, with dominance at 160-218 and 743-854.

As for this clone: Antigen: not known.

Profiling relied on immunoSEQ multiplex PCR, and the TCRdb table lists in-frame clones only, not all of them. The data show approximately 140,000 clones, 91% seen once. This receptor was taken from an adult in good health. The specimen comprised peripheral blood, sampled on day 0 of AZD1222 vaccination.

CDR3 loop: CASTLGGAIRNTIYF. The DNA of the CDR3 is TGTGCCAGCACCCTGGGGGGGGCAATTAGAAACACCATATATTTT. V gene TRBV28 combines with J gene TRBJ1-3, with D perhaps matching TRBD1 (6 bases). The CDR3 runs to 15 residues. Trimming stripped 7 bases from V and 5 bases from J, with 18 bases between. Germline CDR1 is MDHEN and CDR2 is SYDVKM.